The clone carrying this TCR beta chain was counted between two and nine times. The antigen remains unidentified. This record belongs to a study of beta chain features in type 1 diabetes. General observations from the study: Sequencing from cDNA could over-represent high-TCR-expressing cells.

This CDR3 is built from 15 residues. Germline CDR1 and CDR2: SGHAT and FQNNGV. Trimming removed 2 bases from V and 3 bases from J; junction bases left unmatched: 3. As every portion of the isolated RNA was reverse transcribed, the sequencing read expressed TCRB transcripts. The repertoire was sequenced with immunoSEQ multiplex PCR; TCRdb's copy has only in-frame clones and lacks some. The data contain about 900,000 clones, 15% to 20% of them singletons. This chain links TRBV11-2 with TRBJ2-7; 11 bases fit TRBD1. This TCR derives from a woman aged 18-29 years in good health. The sample taken for sequencing was naive CD4+ T cells from blood. CDR3 amino acids: CASSLLGQGVYEQYF. The CDR3 nucleotides are TGTGCCAGCAGCTTATTGGGACAGGGGGTCTACGAGCAGTACTTC.